The 14 T cell receptor beta chains given below trace back to one sample, sequenced in a study of shared T cell receptors in the human thymus. Only in-frame clones appear in the TCRdb table, and some are missing; sequencing was by immunoSEQ multiplex PCR. The sample holds over 350,000 clones, 95% seen once. The sequencing input was thymocytes. Receptor source: a human donor.

The chain carries TRBV28 and TRBJ2-7; D might be TRBD2 (6 bases). There are 14 residues in the CDR3. Trimming took 5 bases from V and 1 from J, leaving 12 bases between them. Germline assignment: CDR1 MDHEN and CDR2 SYDVKM. The CDR3 spells CASSPLRGSYEQYF. The CDR3 DNA reads as TGTGCCAGCAGTCCACTCCGGGGGTCCTACGAGCAGTACTTC.

The chain couples TRBV28 to TRBJ1-3; D is unresolved. Germline values: CDR1 MDHEN, CDR2 SYDVKM. With 4 bases removed from V and 3 bases from J, the gap between germline ends came to 10 bases. The CDR3 is made up of 14 amino acids. The CDR3 region has the DNA TGTGCCAGCAGTTATGAGGGTCGTGGAAACACCATATATTTT. Residues: CASSYEGRGNTIYF. Together with reference TRBV28 and TRBJ1-3, the CDR3 gives the full variable domain: DVKVTQSSRYLVKRTGEKVFLECVQDMDHENMFWYRQDPGLGLRLIYFSYDVKMKEKGDIPEGYSVSREKKERFSLILESASTNQTSMYLCASSYEGRGNTIYFGEGSWLTVV.

This chain joins TRBV5-1 and TRBJ2-7; D is uncertain. The V gene's germline CDR1 is SGHRS and CDR2 YFSETQ. V dropped 0 bases and J dropped 1 base, with 8 bases sitting between them. This CDR3 is 14 amino acids long. This CDR3 reads CASSLEWSSYEQYF. CDR3 in DNA: TGCGCCAGCAGCTTGGAATGGTCTTCCTACGAGCAGTACTTC.

V usage is TRBV6-1 and J usage is TRBJ1-1; no firm D call. Between the trimmed V and J ends, which lost 2 bases and 1 base, there was a span of 8 bases. This CDR3 has 14 amino acids. In germline, CDR1 is MNHNS, CDR2 SASEGT. CDR3 sequence (DNA): TGTGCCAGCAGTGAATCAGGAACGAACACTGAAGCTTTCTTT. Protein: CASSESGTNTEAFF.

The V gene is TRBV5-4, the J gene TRBJ1-2, with D unresolved. The CDR3 contains 14 residues. The germline V and J ends were trimmed by 4 bases and 7 bases, with 17 bases remaining between them. Germline V gives CDR1 SGHNT, CDR2 YYREEE (reference sequence). CDR3 in DNA: TGTGCCAGCAGCGGACCGGGAAGCGGGGTTGGCTACACCTTC. Amino acids: CASSGPGSGVGYTF. Drawing the rest from reference TRBV5-4 and TRBJ1-2, the complete variable domain is ETGVTQSPTHLIKTRGQQVTLRCSSQSGHNTVSWYQQALGQGPQFIFQYYREEENGRGNFPPRFSGLQFPNYSSELNVNALELDDSALYLCASSGPGSGVGYTFGSGTRLTVV.

The chain is built from TRBV9 and TRBJ2-1; weak D call: TRBD2 (5 bases). Trimming cost V 0 bases and J 2 bases, with 9 bases left between them. The CDR3 is made up of 15 amino acids. Germline V gives CDR1 SGDLS, CDR2 YYNGEE. DNA for the CDR3: TGTGCCAGCAGCGTAGAAAGCGGAGCCTACAATGAGCAGTTCTTC. Residues: CASSVESGAYNEQFF.

V is TRBV7-2 and J is TRBJ2-3, with 8 bases identical to TRBD2. There are 14 residues in the CDR3. Germline CDR1 reads SGHTA; CDR2 reads FQGNSA. Losses at the gene ends were 5 bases for V and 3 bases for J; bases not matched to a gene: 4. CDR3: CASSPAGGTDTQYF. Here the CDR3 DNA reads TGTGCCAGCAGCCCCGCGGGAGGTACAGATACGCAGTATTTT. Full variable domain (rest looked up from reference TRBV7-2 and TRBJ2-3): GAGVSQSPSNKVTEKGKDVELRCDPISGHTALYWYRQSLGQGLEFLIYFQGNSAPDKSGLPSDRFSAERTGGSVSTLTIQRTQQEDSAVYLCASSPAGGTDTQYFGPGTRLTVL.

V and J are TRBV28 and TRBJ1-5; 7 bases fit TRBD1. CDR1 is MDHEN, CDR2 SYDVKM, per germline. Losses at the gene ends were 5 bases for V and 2 bases for J; bases not matched to a gene: 0. The CDR3 runs 13 residues. This CDR3 is CASSDRGNQPQHF. In DNA, the CDR3 is TGTGCCAGCAGTGACAGGGGCAATCAGCCCCAGCATTTT.

This chain connects TRBV5-1 to TRBJ1-1; D possibly corresponds to TRBD1 (6 bases). The CDR3 runs to 17 residues. Germline V gene data show CDR1 as SGHRS and CDR2 as YFSETQ. V gave up 5 bases and J gave up 1 base, with 21 bases separating them. The CDR3, as DNA: TGCGCCAGCAGGATGACAGGATCGCCGGGGGCGAACACTGAAGCTTTCTTT. Its protein product is CASRMTGSPGANTEAFF.

Concerning this clone itself: Other DNA sequences in the same sample also yield this CDR3. J is TRBJ2-5 and V is TRBV28, with TRBD1 matching 7 bases. Germline assignment: CDR1 MDHEN and CDR2 SYDVKM. V was pared by 5 bases and J by 2 bases, with 2 bases of the junction left unmatched. The CDR3 length is 13 residues. The CDR3 DNA follows: TGTGCCAGCAGTCCGGGACAGCAAGAGACCCAGTACTTC. Its translation is CASSPGQQETQYF.

The rearrangement uses TRBV27 and TRBJ1-6, with D hard to call. V was clipped by 7 bases and J by 0 bases, with 10 bases between them. The CDR3 length is 15 residues. The germline V gene has CDR1 MNHEY and CDR2 SMNVEV (reference sequence). This CDR3 reads CASTQNSSYNSPLHF. In DNA, the CDR3 is TGTGCCAGCACGCAGAACAGCTCCTATAATTCACCCCTCCACTTT.

The chain links TRBV2 to TRBJ1-5; D remains unclear. Germline-derived CDR1 and CDR2 are SNHLY and FYNNEI. This CDR3 region has 14 residues. The V gene lost 2 bases and the J gene lost 6 bases, with 11 bases spanning the gap. In nucleotides, the CDR3 is TGTGCCAGCAGTGAACTCCGGGAGGGTCAGCCCCAGCATTTT. This translates into CASSELREGQPQHF.

This clone appeared a single time. V gene TRBV28 combines with J gene TRBJ2-7; D is uncertain. The V gene's germline CDR1 is MDHEN and CDR2 SYDVKM. CDR3 size: 13 residues. Trimming shortened V by 3 bases and J by 1 base, and 7 bases separated the two germline ends. DNA of the CDR3: TGTGCCAGCAGTTTTGCGTTGTCCTACGAGCAGTACTTC. It is translated as CASSFALSYEQYF.

The chain joins TRBV10-2 to TRBJ2-3; D possibly uses TRBD1 or TRBD2 (6 bases each). V lost 0 bases to trimming and J lost 0 bases, with 19 bases between them. In germline, CDR1 is WSHSY, CDR2 SAAADI. This CDR3 is built from 19 residues. The CDR3 region is CASSESRRGVGPSTDTQYF. CDR3 nucleotides: TGCGCCAGCAGTGAGTCTAGAAGGGGGGTAGGGCCTAGCACAGATACGCAGTATTTT.